A selection of T cell receptor beta chains follows, all from one sample in a study of T-cell memory formation after mild COVID-19. TCRdb reprocessed the 5' RACE reads via MiXCR and lists one record per CDR3 protein. The repertoire consists of under 300,000 distinct CDR3 sequences, with roughly 8.2% occurring once and the leading ten covering approximately 23%. What was sequenced was PBMCs or a T cell subset sorted from them (not recorded which). The receptors originated from a man between 18 and 35 years old who had mild COVID-19 (a few samples of this study predate the infection). Cell type and time point are not known. Each CDR3 is given with its conserved first and last residue. D genes are given only for firm matches. Clone sizes are given selectively: once, few, many, or a class where the clone is expanded.

j_gene | v_gene | abundance | d_gene | CDR3nt | CDR3aa
TRBJ2-3 | TRBV15 | - | TRBD2 | TGTGCCACCAGCAGTAGCGGGGGCTCCACAGATACGCAGTATTTT | CATSSSGGSTDTQYF
TRBJ2-2 | TRBV5-5 | few | - | TGTGCCAGCAGCCCCTATGGGGACCCCGGGGAGCTGTTTTTT | CASSPYGDPGELFF
TRBJ1-2 | TRBV6-2/TRBV6-3 | few | - | TGTGCCAGCACCGCCCGCAGGGGATCTTTCCATGGCTACACCTTC | CASTARRGSFHGYTF
TRBJ2-5 | TRBV7-2 | many | - | TGTGCCAGCAGCCCAGGAGGGAGGAGAGAGACCCAGTACTTC | CASSPGGRRETQYF
TRBJ2-3 | TRBV20-1 | many | TRBD2 | TGCAGTGCTGGGGGGGGTAACACAGATACGCAGTATTTT | CSAGGGNTDTQYF
TRBJ2-1 | TRBV6-2/TRBV6-3 | many | - | TGTGCCAGCACCACGGACGGGAGCTCCTACAATGAGCAGTTCTTC | CASTTDGSSYNEQFF
TRBJ2-4 | TRBV5-1 | - | TRBD2 | TGCGCCAGCACCCCGGGAGCGGGGGGGCCGGGGAAAAACATTCAGTACTTC | CASTPGAGGPGKNIQYF
TRBJ1-5 | TRBV9 | - | TRBD1 | TGTGCCAGCAGCGCAGGGGGGACAGTCAATCAGCCCCAGCATTTT | CASSAGGTVNQPQHF
TRBJ1-6 | TRBV5-1 | many | - | TGCGCCAGCAGCTTGGGGGGCAGGAATAATTCACCCCTCCACTTT | CASSLGGRNNSPLHF
TRBJ2-5 | TRBV7-2 | - | - | TGTGCCAGCAGCTCAACAAAGGAGACCCAGTACTTC | CASSSTKETQYF
TRBJ2-3 | TRBV30 | few | - | TGTGCCTGGAGTGTACCCCCCATTGGCACAGATACGCAGTATTTT | CAWSVPPIGTDTQYF
TRBJ2-5 | TRBV4-1 | - | TRBD1 | TGCGCCAGCAGCCAAGGAGGGGGCGGCCAAGAGACCCAGTACTTC | CASSQGGGGQETQYF
TRBJ1-5 | TRBV7-8 | few | - | TGTGCCAGCAGCCCAGGGTATAGCAATCAGCCCCAGCATTTT | CASSPGYSNQPQHF
TRBJ2-2 | TRBV10-2 | few | TRBD2 | TGCGCCAGCAGTGGGACCGGGACTAGCGGAGAGATAAACACCGGGGAGCTGTTTTTT | CASSGTGTSGEINTGELFF
TRBJ1-2 | TRBV7-2 | few | - | TGTGCCAGCAGTACCCCGGGACAAAACTATGGCTACACCTTC | CASSTPGQNYGYTF
TRBJ1-5 | TRBV27 | - | TRBD1 | TGTGCCAGCAGTTCTCTGGGACAGGCCCAGCCCCAGCATTTT | CASSSLGQAQPQHF
TRBJ1-3 | TRBV25-1 | few | TRBD1 | TGTGCCAGCAGATGGACAGGGATAAACACCATATATTTT | CASRWTGINTIYF
TRBJ1-5 | TRBV2 | few | - | TGTGCCAGCAGTGAGTTCACTCCAAGCTATCAGCCCCAGCATTTT | CASSEFTPSYQPQHF
TRBJ1-3 | TRBV9 | - | - | TGTGCCAGCAGCGTAGATGGCTCTGGAAACACCATATATTTT | CASSVDGSGNTIYF
TRBJ2-5 | TRBV15 | - | - | TGTGCCACCAGCAGAGAAGGGGGAGCGGGAGAGACCCAGTACTTC | CATSREGGAGETQYF
TRBJ2-5 | TRBV4-3 | many | TRBD2 | TGCGCCAGCAGCCAAGTCCGAGCGGGGCAAGAGACCCAGTACTTC | CASSQVRAGQETQYF
TRBJ2-2 | TRBV5-1 | few | TRBD2 | TGCGCCAGCAGCATGGCGGGGGTCACCGGGGAGCTGTTTTTT | CASSMAGVTGELFF
TRBJ1-2 | TRBV2 | many | - | TGTGCCAGCAGTTACGAAATGGTCTTCTATGGCTACACCTTC | CASSYEMVFYGYTF
TRBJ2-5 | TRBV5-5 | - | - | TGTGCCAGCAGCTTGGGAGGGGCTAGCGTGGCCTTAGGGGAGACCCAGTACTTC | CASSLGGASVALGETQYF
TRBJ2-1 | TRBV6-5 | - | TRBD2 | TGTGCCAGCAGTTGGGGGGGAGGGGCCTACAATGAGCAGTTCTTC | CASSWGGGAYNEQFF
TRBJ1-2 | TRBV12-3/TRBV12-4 | - | - | TGTGCCAGCAGTTCTCCTAGACGTGGTGAGAACTATGGCTACACCTTC | CASSSPRRGENYGYTF
TRBJ2-7 | TRBV6-5 | - | - | TGTGCCAGCGCCGGGGCACGGGGGGAGCAGTACTTC | CASAGARGEQYF
TRBJ2-6 | TRBV7-2 | few | - | TGTGCCAGCAGCTCCCAGGCGTTTGGGGCCTCTTTCTCTGGGGCCAACGTCCTGACTTTC | CASSSQAFGASFSGANVLTF
TRBJ1-2 | TRBV14 | - | - | TGTGCCAGCAGCCATCCCGGGACTCCAATCTATGGCTACACCTTC | CASSHPGTPIYGYTF
TRBJ2-1 | TRBV5-1 | - | - | TGCGCCAGCAGCTTGGCGGTAGATGGGACCTACAATGAGCAGTTCTTC | CASSLAVDGTYNEQFF
TRBJ2-3 | TRBV5-1 | few | TRBD1 | TGCGCCAGCAGCATCAATTCCCCACAGGGGGCAGATACGCAGTATTTT | CASSINSPQGADTQYF
TRBJ1-3 | TRBV30 | few | - | TGTGCCTGGAACCAGTTCTTCTCTGGAAACACCATATATTTT | CAWNQFFSGNTIYF
TRBJ2-3 | TRBV5-1 | - | TRBD2 | TGCGCCAGCAGCTTGTTGTGGACTAGCAATTGGGCAGATACGCAGTATTTT | CASSLLWTSNWADTQYF
TRBJ1-5 | TRBV2 | few | - | TGTGCCAGCAGTGAGGAGGGGGGAAGAAATCAGCCCCAGCATTTT | CASSEEGGRNQPQHF
TRBJ2-1 | TRBV7-3 | many | - | TGTGCCAGCAGCTCGTCAGGGGTCCCCTACAATGAGCAGTTCTTC | CASSSSGVPYNEQFF
TRBJ1-5 | TRBV15 | few | - | TGTGCCACCAGCAGACACAGGGAGAGCAATCAGCCCCAGCATTTT | CATSRHRESNQPQHF
TRBJ1-1 | TRBV7-9 | few | - | TGTGCCAGCAGCCCCGCCGGGGCTGAAGCTTTCTTT | CASSPAGAEAFF
TRBJ2-7 | TRBV4-1 | few | - | TGCGCCAGCAGCCAAGTAACTAGAGGGGAGCAGTACTTC | CASSQVTRGEQYF
TRBJ1-2 | TRBV19 | - | TRBD1 | TGTGCCACGTCGACCAGGGGGAACTATGGCTACACCTTC | CATSTRGNYGYTF
TRBJ1-1 | TRBV12-3/TRBV12-4 | - | - | TGTGCCAGCAGAAACCAGGGAGGAGGCACTGAAGCTTTCTTT | CASRNQGGGTEAFF
TRBJ2-4 | TRBV6-1 | few | - | TGTGCCAGCAGTGAACAGGTAGCCAAAAACATTCAGTACTTC | CASSEQVAKNIQYF
TRBJ2-5 | TRBV4-1 | few | - | TGCGCCAGCAGCCCAAGCCCGGGGACTCAAGAGACCCAGTACTTC | CASSPSPGTQETQYF
TRBJ1-4 | TRBV6-5 | many | - | TGTGCCAGCAGGGCAGGGGAAAAACTGTTTTTT | CASRAGEKLFF
TRBJ2-1 | TRBV6-6 | many | TRBD2 | TGTGCCAGCAGTTTCCTACCTGGCGGGGGGAGCGATGAGCAGTTCTTC | CASSFLPGGGSDEQFF
TRBJ1-1 | TRBV9 | - | TRBD1 | TGTGCCAGCAGCGTAGAAAGGGACAGGGAGAGGCCTGAAGCTTTCTTT | CASSVERDRERPEAFF